The 5 T cell receptor beta chains given below trace back to one sample, sequenced in a study of cytomegalovirus exposure and HLA in healthy donors. This table comes from immunoSEQ multiplex PCR, and its TCRdb copy is limited to in-frame clones, with some not included. The profile shows over 100,000 clones, roughly 89% of them singletons. The sequencing input was PBMCs. The receptors stem from a woman aged 18-29 years in good health and CMV-seronegative.

Of note for this clone: Other DNA sequences from this sample encode an identical CDR3 as well. The chain combines TRBV6-5 with TRBJ2-1; a weak D match, TRBD2 (5 bases). Trimming cost V 4 bases and J 10 bases, with 8 bases left between them. There are 11 residues in the CDR3. Germline assignment: CDR1 MNHEY and CDR2 SVGAGI. The CDR3 DNA reads TGTGCCAGCAGTTCCAGCGGAGAGCAGTTCTTC. Encoded protein: CASSSSGEQFF.

This clone showed up just once. The rearrangement joins TRBV6-6 to TRBJ2-3, with 9 bases matching TRBD2. This CDR3 spans 16 amino acids. Germline CDR1 and CDR2: MNHNY and SVGAGI (reference sequence). With V trimmed by 4 bases and J by 4 bases, 9 bases remained unmatched. CDR3 in amino acids: CASSSPLAGTSDTQYF. CDR3 in DNA: TGTGCCAGCAGTTCACCGCTAGCGGGAACATCAGATACGCAGTATTTT.

The chain employs TRBV4-1 and TRBJ1-1; 12 nucleotides match TRBD1. With V trimmed by 3 bases and J by 5 bases, 4 bases remained unmatched. The germline CDR1 and CDR2 sequences are MGHRA and YSYEKL. The CDR3 has 15 amino acids. CDR3 in DNA: TGCGCCAGCAGCCAGGGACAGGGGGCTTTAACTGAAGCTTTCTTT. It yields the protein CASSQGQGALTEAFF.

The rearrangement links TRBV2 to TRBJ1-2, with 9 bases identical to TRBD1. CDR1 is SNHLY and CDR2 is FYNNEI in the germline V gene. V lost 4 bases and J lost 5; bases outside the gene matches: 8. The CDR3 length is 15 residues. CDR3 nucleotides: TGTGCCAGCAGTGTACAGGGGGCAGCGGAATATGGCTACACCTTC. Its translation is CASSVQGAAEYGYTF.

The table lists this clone with a count of one. The rearrangement uses TRBV18 and TRBJ2-3; 9 bases are a match to TRBD2. The CDR3 is made up of 16 amino acids. J lost 1 base, V lost 0 bases, and 2 bases had no gene match. Per germline, CDR1 KGHSH and CDR2 LQKENI. The CDR3 here is CASSPPGGGGTDTQYF. Written as DNA, the CDR3 is TGTGCCAGCTCACCACCGGGCGGGGGGGGCACAGATACGCAGTATTTT.